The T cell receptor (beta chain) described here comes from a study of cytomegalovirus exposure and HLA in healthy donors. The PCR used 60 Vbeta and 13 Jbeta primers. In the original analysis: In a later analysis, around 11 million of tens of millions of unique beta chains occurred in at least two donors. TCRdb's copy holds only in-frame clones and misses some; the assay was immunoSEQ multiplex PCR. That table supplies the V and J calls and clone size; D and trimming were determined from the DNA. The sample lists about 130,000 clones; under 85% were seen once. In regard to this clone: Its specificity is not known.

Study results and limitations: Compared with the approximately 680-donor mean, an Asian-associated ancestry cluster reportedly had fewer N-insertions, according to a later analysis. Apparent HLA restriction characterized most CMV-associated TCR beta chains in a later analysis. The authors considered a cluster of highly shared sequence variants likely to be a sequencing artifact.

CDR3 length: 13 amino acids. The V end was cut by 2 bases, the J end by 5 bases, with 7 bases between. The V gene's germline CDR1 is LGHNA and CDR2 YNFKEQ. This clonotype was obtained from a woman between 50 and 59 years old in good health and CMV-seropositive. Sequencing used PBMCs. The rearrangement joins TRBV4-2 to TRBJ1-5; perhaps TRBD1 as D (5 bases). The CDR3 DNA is TGTGCCAGCAGCCAAAGCAGGGATCAGCCCCAGCATTTT. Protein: CASSQSRDQPQHF.